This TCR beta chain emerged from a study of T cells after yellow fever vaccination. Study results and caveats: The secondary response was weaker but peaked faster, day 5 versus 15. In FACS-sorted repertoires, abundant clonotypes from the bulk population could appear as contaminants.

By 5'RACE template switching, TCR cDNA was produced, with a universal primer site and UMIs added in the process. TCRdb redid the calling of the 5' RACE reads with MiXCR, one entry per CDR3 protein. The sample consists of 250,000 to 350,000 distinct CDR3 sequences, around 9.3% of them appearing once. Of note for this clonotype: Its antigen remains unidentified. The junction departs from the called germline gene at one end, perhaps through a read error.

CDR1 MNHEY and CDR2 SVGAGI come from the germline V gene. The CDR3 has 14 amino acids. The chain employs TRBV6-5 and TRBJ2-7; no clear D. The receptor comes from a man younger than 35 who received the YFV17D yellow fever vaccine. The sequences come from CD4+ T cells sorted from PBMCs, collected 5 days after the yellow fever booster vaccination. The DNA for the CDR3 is TGTGCCAGCAGTTATCGGGTCAGGAGCTACGAGAAGTACTTC. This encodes CASSYRVRSYEKYF.